The T cell receptor beta chain described here comes from a study of blood T cell repertoires in COVID-19. The overall study: COVID-19 samples collected from the United States, Italy and Spain covered acute and convalescent phases. T cells, B-cell-depleted T cells, or PBMCs provided the cDNA or gDNA that served as material.

V was clipped by 0 bases and J by 4 bases; unmatched bases: 14. CDR3 length: 19 amino acids. The V gene's germline CDR1 is MNHEY and CDR2 SMNVEV (reference sequence). This clone was seen only once. The authors' processing: Cell counts per sample came from amplifying reference gene primers. Assay: immunoSEQ multiplex PCR; the TCRdb copy retains only in-frame clones and omits some. V, J and clone size are taken as reported in that table, and D and trimming were inferred from the DNA itself. The sample holds some 30,000 clones, more than 90% seen once. Specimen: peripheral blood. The sequence was obtained from a man in his 70s with active or convalescent COVID-19. V gene TRBV27 combines with J gene TRBJ2-2, with TRBD1 matching over 7 bases. CDR3 in DNA: TGTGCCAGCAGTTTATCGTTGTCTTCGGGCGCAGGGGGCACCGGGGAGCTGTTTTTT. Translating gives CASSLSLSSGAGGTGELFF.